This T cell receptor beta chain was documented in a study of CD8 T cells in Susac syndrome. TCR beta was sequenced from blood CD8+ and CD4+ T cells. The CD8+ and CD4+ T cells were isolated magnetically using a negative isolation approach, whereas the TEMRA cells were enriched by FACS. Between the trimmed V and J ends, which lost 3 bases and 3 bases, there was a span of 17 bases. The germline V gene has CDR1 DFQATT and CDR2 SNEGSKA (reference sequence). The CDR3 loop spans 16 amino acids. Reverse transcription of about 0.45 to 1 ug RNA used random hexamers. immunoSEQ multiplex PCR amplified TCR beta CDR3 across 54 Vbeta, 13 Jbeta. TCRdb redid the calling of the immunoSEQ multiplex PCR reads with MiXCR, one entry per CDR3 protein. The sample has 300,000 or so distinct CDR3 sequences, about 90% seen once.

The V call is TRBV20-1, the J call TRBJ2-2; no definite D call. The sample consisted of CD4+ T cells from PBMCs. The clonotype was recovered from a human donor with multiple sclerosis. The DNA for the CDR3 is TGCAGTGCTAGTCCTTCTAGTAACCGGCACACCGGGGAGCTGTTTTTT. Its protein is CSASPSSNRHTGELFF.